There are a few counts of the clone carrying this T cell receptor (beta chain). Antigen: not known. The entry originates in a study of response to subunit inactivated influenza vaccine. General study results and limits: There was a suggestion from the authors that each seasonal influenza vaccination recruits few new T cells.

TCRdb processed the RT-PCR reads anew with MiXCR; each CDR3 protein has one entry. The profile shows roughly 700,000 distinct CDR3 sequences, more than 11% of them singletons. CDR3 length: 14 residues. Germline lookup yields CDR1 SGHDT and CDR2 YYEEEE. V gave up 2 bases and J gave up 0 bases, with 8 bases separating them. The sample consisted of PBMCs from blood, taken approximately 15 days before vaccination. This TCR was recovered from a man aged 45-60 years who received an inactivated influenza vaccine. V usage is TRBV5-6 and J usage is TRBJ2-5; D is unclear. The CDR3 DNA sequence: TGTGCCAGCAGCTTCCCGCGGTACCAAGAGACCCAGTACTTC. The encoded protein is CASSFPRYQETQYF.